This TCR beta chain stems from a study of blood T cells in healthy people across ages (dated by TCRdb to between 2014 and 2017). About the full investigation: In model experiments, template switching captured roughly one uniquely barcoded TCR beta cDNA molecule for every two T cells. The study measured age-related changes in TCR beta repertoire diversity using deep sequencing normalized with unique cDNA molecular identifiers. Two additional independent replicas of 1 million unique cDNA reads from the same blood draw were analyzed for two donors (one aged 18 to 30 and one aged 80 or older). Donors were grouped into four age groups: young (average roughly 17 years), middle-aged (approximately 41), aged (around 56) and long-lived (less than 85). Donors of different ages were randomly distributed across sequencing lanes to avoid experimental bias. The paper as a whole reports these results and caveats: As age increased, observed TCR beta diversity per million T cells dropped in a roughly linear way, and a significant reduction was already evident by age 40. Because donor CMV infection status was unknown, age-related changes in expanded clonotypes were potentially confounded. Total diversity estimates from one million sequenced T cells were considered lower bounds and underestimates. Observed TCR beta diversity correlated strongly with the percentage of naive T cells measured by flow cytometry. Compared with the aged group, the long-lived group had more naive CD4+ T cells, fewer expanded clones and increased TCR diversity, suggesting age selection. Conclusive comparison of naive and antigen-experienced compartments was prevented by the profiling of bulk unsorted PBMCs.

In this sample, this clonotype turned up a few times. It has no known antigen specificity. Qualities for individual bases were not recorded, and no much larger clone is one base off. Libraries were built with 5' RACE. Instrument on record: Illumina HiSeq 2500. A second roughly 6 to 12 cycle PCR used a sample-barcoded 5' primer and a J-beta primer mix. A unique molecular identifier was introduced onto each TCR beta cDNA molecule by a template-switch 5' adaptor carrying 12 random nucleotides. Each sample yielded at least 3 million CDR3-containing paired-end reads. First-strand cDNA synthesis was performed from all RNA using the Mint cDNA synthesis kit, with priming by a TRBC-specific oligonucleotide. Following uracil-DNA glycosylase treatment, a first 18-cycle PCR with universal primers M1SS and BC2_uni_R was performed on all cDNA. The source study handled its data this way. Each sample was normalized by randomly selecting 1 million high-quality reads, each carrying a distinct molecular identifier. Reads sharing molecular identifiers were discarded rather than binned into consensus sequences. CDR3 identification, clonotype clustering and error correction used MiTCR with a Q25 quality threshold and the strictest error-elimination algorithm. A nonparametric unseen species model using Euler transformation provided a lower-bound estimate of total TCR beta diversity. The raw public reads went through TCRdb reprocessing: fastp at Q25, MiXCR clone calling, in-frame beta chains kept. Each CDR3 protein gets just one entry, which takes the most common genes and DNA from the rows behind it. The V and J calls and clone size come from TCRdb's table, not from the authors' own analysis. This sample comprises 1,500,000 or so distinct CDR3 sequences, roughly two fifths of them detected only once. The ten largest clones add up to under 5% of the sample.

The CDR3 spans 15 residues, from the cysteine through the phenylalanine. The DNA shown is the 45-base CDR3, in frame from base 1. V has 6 bases trimmed and J has 6 bases trimmed; junction bases matching no gene number 11. Donors were 39 systemically healthy Caucasian individuals from Russia aged 6 to 90 years. Around 10 milliliters of peripheral blood were collected from each donor into EDTA-treated Vacutainer tubes. Ficoll-Paque density-gradient centrifugation was used to isolate PBMCs, with at least 6.5 million per sample. Trizol reagent was used to extract total RNA from PBMCs, with at least 6 micrograms per sample. For every donor, flow cytometry on a PBMC aliquot measured the percentage of naive CD45RAhigh/CD27high T cells.

This chain joins TRBV12-3 or TRBV12-4 to TRBJ2-7; 10 central nucleotides agree with TRBD1. Sequencing was done on a sample of blood. This receptor was obtained from a woman between 18 and 29 years old in good health. The CDR3 here reads CASSSRGTGVREQYF. The DNA is TGTGCCAGCAGCTCCCGCGGGACAGGGGTTCGCGAGCAGTACTTC.